The entry below describes one TCR beta chain. Its antigen is currently unknown. Recipients received nonmyeloablative bone marrow transplants from related graft donors, with transient mixed chimerism. The record originates from a study of Tregs in tolerant kidney transplant recipients. Study-wide results and caveats: Expanding Tregs on activated donor B cells appeared to best identify donor-specific TCRbeta clones.

V lost 7 bases and J 4 bases, leaving 17 bases between the germline ends. CDR1 and CDR2 from the germline V gene are SQVTM and ANQGSEA. CDR3 length equals 13 residues. The protocol was immunoSEQ multiplex PCR, while the TCRdb copy is restricted to in-frame clones and leaves out a portion. Of tens of thousands of clones in the sample, around 85% were seen once. The sequence derives from a human patient who received a combined kidney and bone marrow transplant. T cells may partly derive from the graft donor. The genes are TRBV29-1 and TRBJ2-7; possibly TRBD1 for D (6 bases). The starting material was CD8+ T cells from blood (PBMCs), obtained 6 months after the transplant. In nucleotides, the CDR3 is TGCAGCGCCCTTGGGGGCCAGCTTTACGAGCAGTACTTC. It translates to CSALGGQLYEQYF.